This TCR beta chain comes out of a study of human T cells and chemical hapten exposure. This CDR3 spans 15 amino acids. V gave up 0 bases and J gave up 6 bases; unmatched junction bases: 8. Per the germline V gene, CDR1 is LGHDT and CDR2 is YNNKEL (reference sequence). Indicated time point: patch test 2, 6 weeks after DPC sensitization. Noted treatment: therapeutic diphenylcyclopropenone sensitization with weekly scalp DPC. This clonotype was seen only a few times. Separate cDNA molecules received unique molecular identifiers, which the library attached to them. One entry per CDR3 protein results from TCRdb running MiXCR on the RACE reads. Found here are over 100,000 distinct CDR3 sequences, roughly a tenth of them singletons; the top ten hold approximately 3%.

This chain uses TRBV3-1 with TRBJ2-7, with 7 nucleotides matching TRBD2. This TCR was sampled from a middle-aged woman with alopecia areata. Some clones in this sample may be carry-over from other donors' samples. This sample comprised whole blood, obtained in connection with sensitization to the hapten diphenylcyclopropenone (DPC). The CDR3 region is CASSQDASGALEQYF. CDR3 nucleotide sequence: TGTGCCAGCAGCCAAGATGCGAGCGGGGCTCTCGAGCAGTACTTC.